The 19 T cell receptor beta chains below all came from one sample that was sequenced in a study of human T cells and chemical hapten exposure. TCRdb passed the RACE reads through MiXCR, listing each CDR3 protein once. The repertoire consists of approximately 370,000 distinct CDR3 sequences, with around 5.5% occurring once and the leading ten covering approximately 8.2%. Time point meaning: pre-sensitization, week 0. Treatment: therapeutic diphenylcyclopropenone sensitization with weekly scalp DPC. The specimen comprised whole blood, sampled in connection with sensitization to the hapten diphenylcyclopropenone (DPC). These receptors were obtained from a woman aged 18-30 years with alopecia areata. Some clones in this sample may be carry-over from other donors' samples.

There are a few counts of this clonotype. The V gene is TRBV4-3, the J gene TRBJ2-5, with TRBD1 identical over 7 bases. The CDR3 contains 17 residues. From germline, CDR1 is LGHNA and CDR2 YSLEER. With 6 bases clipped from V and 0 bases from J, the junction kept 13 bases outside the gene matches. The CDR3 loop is CASSQRGLDQYQETQYF. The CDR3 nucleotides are TGCGCCAGCAGTCAGAGGGGGCTCGACCAGTACCAAGAGACCCAGTACTTC.

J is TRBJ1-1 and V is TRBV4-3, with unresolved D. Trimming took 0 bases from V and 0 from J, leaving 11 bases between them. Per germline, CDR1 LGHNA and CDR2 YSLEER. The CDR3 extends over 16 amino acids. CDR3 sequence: CASSQDRTNMNTEAFF. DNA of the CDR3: TGCGCCAGCAGCCAAGATCGTACCAATATGAACACTGAAGCTTTCTTT.

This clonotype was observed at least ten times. The CDR3 sequence is CASMVGTNYGYTF. CDR3 nucleotides: TGTGCCAGCATGGTAGGGACTAACTATGGCTACACCTTC. The V call is TRBV28, the J call TRBJ1-2, with D unresolved. Trimming took 7 bases from V and 0 from J, leaving 9 bases between them. The V gene's germline CDR1 is MDHEN and CDR2 SYDVKM. This CDR3 has 13 residues.

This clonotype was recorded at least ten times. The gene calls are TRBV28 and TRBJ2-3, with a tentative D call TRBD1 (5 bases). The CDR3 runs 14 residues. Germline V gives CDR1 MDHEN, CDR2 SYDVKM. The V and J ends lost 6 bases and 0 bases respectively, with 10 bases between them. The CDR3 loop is CASSRQTSTDTQYF. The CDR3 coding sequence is TGTGCCAGCAGCCGACAGACTAGCACAGATACGCAGTATTTT. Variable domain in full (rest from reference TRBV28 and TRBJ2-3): DVKVTQSSRYLVKRTGEKVFLECVQDMDHENMFWYRQDPGLGLRLIYFSYDVKMKEKGDIPEGYSVSREKKERFSLILESASTNQTSMYLCASSRQTSTDTQYFGPGTRLTVL.

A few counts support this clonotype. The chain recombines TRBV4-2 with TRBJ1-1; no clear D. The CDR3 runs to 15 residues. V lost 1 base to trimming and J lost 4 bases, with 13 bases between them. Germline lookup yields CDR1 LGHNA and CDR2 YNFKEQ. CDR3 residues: CASSQVAKRGTEAFF. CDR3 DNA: TGTGCCAGCAGCCAAGTGGCAAAGCGGGGCACTGAAGCTTTCTTT.

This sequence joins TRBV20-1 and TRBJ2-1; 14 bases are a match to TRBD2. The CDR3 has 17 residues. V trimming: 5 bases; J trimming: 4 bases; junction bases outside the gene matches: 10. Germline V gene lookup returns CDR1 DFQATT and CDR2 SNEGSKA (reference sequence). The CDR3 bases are TGCAGTGCTTCCCCGGGACTAGCGGGGGCCGAATACAATGAGCAGTTCTTC. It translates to CSASPGLAGAEYNEQFF.

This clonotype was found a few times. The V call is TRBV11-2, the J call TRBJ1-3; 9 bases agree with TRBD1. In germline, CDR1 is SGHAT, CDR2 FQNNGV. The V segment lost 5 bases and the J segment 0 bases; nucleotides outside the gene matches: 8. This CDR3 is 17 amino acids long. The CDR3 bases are TGTGCCAGCAGCCTCCTACAGGGGGCCTCCTCTGGAAACACCATATATTTT. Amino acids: CASSLLQGASSGNTIYF.

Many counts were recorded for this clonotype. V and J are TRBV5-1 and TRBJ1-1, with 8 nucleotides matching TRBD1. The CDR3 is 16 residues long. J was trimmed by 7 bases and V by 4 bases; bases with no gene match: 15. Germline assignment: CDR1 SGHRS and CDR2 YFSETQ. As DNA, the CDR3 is TGCGCCAGCAGCCCCGAACCCGCAGGGGGCGAGAATGAAGCTTTCTTT. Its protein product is CASSPEPAGGENEAFF.

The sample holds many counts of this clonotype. CDR3 loop: CASSPGRGTLNEQFF. The DNA for the CDR3 is TGTGCCAGCAGTCCCGGTCGGGGCACGCTGAATGAGCAGTTCTTC. The chain uses TRBV6-5 and TRBJ2-1; D assignment may be TRBD1 or TRBD2 (5 bases each). The CDR3 has 15 residues. CDR1 and CDR2 from the germline V gene are MNHEY and SVGAGI. With 5 bases removed from V and 7 bases from J, the gap between germline ends came to 18 bases.

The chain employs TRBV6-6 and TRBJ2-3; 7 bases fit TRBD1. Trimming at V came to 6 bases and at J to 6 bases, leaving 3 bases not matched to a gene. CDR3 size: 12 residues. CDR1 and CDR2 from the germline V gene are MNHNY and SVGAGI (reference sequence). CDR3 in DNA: TGTGCCAGCAGGCGACAGGGCGATACGCAGTATTTT. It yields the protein CASRRQGDTQYF.

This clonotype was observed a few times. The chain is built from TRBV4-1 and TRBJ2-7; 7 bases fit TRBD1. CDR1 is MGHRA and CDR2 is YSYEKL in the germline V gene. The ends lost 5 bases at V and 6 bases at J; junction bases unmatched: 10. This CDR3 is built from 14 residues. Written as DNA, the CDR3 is TGCGCCAGCAGCGTACCGGGACAGTCGGGCGAGCAGTACTTC. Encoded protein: CASSVPGQSGEQYF.

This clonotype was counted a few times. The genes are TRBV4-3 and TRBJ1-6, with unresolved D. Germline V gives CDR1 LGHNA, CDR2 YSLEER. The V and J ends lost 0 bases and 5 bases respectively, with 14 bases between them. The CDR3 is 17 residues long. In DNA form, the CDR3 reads TGCGCCAGCAGCCAAGAAAATTTGCGGGCCCATAATTCACCCCTCCACTTT. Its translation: CASSQENLRAHNSPLHF.

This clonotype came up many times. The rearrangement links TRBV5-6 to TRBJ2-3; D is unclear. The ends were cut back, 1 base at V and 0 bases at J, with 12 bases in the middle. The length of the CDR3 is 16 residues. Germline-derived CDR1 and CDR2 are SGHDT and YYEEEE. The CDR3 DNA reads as TGTGCCAGCAGCTTGCTAATAGGGTCTAGCACAGATACGCAGTATTTT. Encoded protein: CASSLLIGSSTDTQYF.

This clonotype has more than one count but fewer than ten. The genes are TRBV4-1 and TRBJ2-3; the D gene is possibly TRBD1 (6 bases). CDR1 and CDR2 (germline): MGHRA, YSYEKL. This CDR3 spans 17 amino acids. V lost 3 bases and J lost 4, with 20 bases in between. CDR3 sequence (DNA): TGCGCCAGCAGCCATATTGGCAGGGGAAAGAGGGCAGATACGCAGTATTTT. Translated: CASSHIGRGKRADTQYF.

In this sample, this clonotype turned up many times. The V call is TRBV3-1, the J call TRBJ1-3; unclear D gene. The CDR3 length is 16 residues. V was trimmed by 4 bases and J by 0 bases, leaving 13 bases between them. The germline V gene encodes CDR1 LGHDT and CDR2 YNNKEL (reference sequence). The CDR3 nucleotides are TGTGCCAGCAGCCTAGGGCCAGGCGACTCTGGAAACACCATATATTTT. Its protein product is CASSLGPGDSGNTIYF.

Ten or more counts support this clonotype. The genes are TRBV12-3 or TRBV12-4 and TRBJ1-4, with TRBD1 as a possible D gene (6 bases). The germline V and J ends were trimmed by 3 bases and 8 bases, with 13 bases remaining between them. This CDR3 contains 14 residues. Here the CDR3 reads CASSFSGAGEKLFF. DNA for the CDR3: TGTGCCAGCAGTTTTTCAGGGGCAGGCGAAAAACTGTTTTTT.

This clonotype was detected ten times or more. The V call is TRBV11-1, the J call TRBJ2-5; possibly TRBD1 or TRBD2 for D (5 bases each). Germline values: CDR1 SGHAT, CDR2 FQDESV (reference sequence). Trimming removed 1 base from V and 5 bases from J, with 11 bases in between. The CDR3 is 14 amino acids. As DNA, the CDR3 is TGTGCCAGCAGCTTAGAAGGGACGCCGGAGACCCAGTACTTC. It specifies CASSLEGTPETQYF.

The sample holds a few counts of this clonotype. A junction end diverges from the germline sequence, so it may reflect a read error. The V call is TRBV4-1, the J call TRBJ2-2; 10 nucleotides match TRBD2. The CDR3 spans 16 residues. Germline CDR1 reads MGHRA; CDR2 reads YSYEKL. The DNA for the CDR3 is TGCGCCAGCAGCCGCACTAGCGGGGATAGCGGCGGGGAGCTGTCTTTT. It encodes CASSRTSGDSGGELSF.

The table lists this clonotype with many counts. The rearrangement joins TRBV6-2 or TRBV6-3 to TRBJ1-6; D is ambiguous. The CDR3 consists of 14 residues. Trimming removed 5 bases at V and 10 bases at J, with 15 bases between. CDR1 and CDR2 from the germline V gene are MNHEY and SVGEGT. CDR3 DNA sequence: TGTGCCAGCAGTCTCCGGGTGACGAGATCACCCCTCCACTTT. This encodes CASSLRVTRSPLHF.